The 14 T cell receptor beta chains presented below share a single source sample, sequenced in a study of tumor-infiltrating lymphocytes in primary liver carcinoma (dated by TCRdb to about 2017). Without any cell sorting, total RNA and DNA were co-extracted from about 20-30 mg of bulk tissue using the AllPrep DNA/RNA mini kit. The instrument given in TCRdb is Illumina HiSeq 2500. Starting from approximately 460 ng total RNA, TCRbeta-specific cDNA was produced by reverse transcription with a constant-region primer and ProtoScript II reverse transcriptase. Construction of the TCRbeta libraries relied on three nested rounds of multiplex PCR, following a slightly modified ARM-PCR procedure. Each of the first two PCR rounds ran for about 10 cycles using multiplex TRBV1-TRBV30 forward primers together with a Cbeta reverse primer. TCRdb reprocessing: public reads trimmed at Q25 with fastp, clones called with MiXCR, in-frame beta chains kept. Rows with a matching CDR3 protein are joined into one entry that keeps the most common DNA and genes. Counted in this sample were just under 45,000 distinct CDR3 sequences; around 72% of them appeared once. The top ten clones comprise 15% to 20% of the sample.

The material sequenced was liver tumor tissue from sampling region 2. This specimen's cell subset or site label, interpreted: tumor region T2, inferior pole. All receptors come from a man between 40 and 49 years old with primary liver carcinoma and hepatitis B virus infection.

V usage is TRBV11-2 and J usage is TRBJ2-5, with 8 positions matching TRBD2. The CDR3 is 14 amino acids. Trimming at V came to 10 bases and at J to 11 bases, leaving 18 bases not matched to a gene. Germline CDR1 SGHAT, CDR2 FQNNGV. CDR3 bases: TGTGCCAACACCAGCCCCGGGAGGGGGGAGAATCAGTACTTC. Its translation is CANTSPGRGENQYF.

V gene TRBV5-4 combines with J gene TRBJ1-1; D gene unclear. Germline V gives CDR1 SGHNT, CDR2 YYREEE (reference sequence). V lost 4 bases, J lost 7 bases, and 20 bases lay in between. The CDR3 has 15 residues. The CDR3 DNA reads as TGTGCCAGCAGCGTGGGCAGTGCGTTGAGCATTGAAGCTTTCTTT. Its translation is CASSVGSALSIEAFF. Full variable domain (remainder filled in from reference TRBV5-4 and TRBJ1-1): ETGVTQSPTHLIKTRGQQVTLRCSSQSGHNTVSWYQQALGQGPQFIFQYYREEENGRGNFPPRFSGLQFPNYSSELNVNALELDDSALYLCASSVGSALSIEAFFGQGTRLTVV.

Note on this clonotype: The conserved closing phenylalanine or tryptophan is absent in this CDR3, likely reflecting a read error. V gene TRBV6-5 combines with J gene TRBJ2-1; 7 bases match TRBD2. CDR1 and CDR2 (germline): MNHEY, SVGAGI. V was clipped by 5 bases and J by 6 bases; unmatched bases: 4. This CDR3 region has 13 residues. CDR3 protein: CASSRLASNEQFS. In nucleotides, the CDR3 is TGTGCCAGCAGTAGACTAGCTTCCAATGAGCAGTTCTCC.

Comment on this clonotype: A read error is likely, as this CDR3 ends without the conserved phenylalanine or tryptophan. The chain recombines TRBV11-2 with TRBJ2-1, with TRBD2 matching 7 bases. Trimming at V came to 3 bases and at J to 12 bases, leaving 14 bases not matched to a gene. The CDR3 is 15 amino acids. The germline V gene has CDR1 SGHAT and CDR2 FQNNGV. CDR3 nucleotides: TGTGCCAGCAGCTTTAGCGGGCCACTCGACAGTGGGCAGTTCGTC. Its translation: CASSFSGPLDSGQFV.

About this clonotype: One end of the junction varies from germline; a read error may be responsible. The CDR3 DNA reads as TGTGCCAGCAGCTTAAACGCCGATGAGCATTTCTTC. It codes for CASSLNADEHFF. V usage is TRBV11-3 and J usage is TRBJ2-1; unclear D gene. The CDR3 contains 12 residues. The germline gives CDR1 SGHNT, CDR2 YENEEA.

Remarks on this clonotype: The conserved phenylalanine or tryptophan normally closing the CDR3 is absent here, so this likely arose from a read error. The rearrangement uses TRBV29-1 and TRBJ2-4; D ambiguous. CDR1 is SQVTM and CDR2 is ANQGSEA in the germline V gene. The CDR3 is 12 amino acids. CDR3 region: CGGAGAKNIQYL. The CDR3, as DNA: TGCGGCGGCGCAGGAGCCAAAAACATTCAGTACTTA.

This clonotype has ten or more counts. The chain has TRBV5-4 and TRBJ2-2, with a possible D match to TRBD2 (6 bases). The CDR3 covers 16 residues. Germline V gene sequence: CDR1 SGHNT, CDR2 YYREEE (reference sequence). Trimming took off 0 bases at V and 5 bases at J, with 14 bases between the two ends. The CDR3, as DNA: TGTGCCAGCAGCTTGGGAGGTAGCGGAAGGACCGGGGAGCTGTTTTTT. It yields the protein CASSLGGSGRTGELFF. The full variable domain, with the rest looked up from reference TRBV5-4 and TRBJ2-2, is ETGVTQSPTHLIKTRGQQVTLRCSSQSGHNTVSWYQQALGQGPQFIFQYYREEENGRGNFPPRFSGLQFPNYSSELNVNALELDDSALYLCASSLGGSGRTGELFFGEGSRLTVL.

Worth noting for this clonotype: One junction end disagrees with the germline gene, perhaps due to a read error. The CDR3 DNA reads as TGTGCGAGCAGCTTAGGCGGGACCACTCGCTACGAGGAGTACTTC. Its protein product is CASSLGGTTRYEEYF. The rearrangement joins TRBV5-5 to TRBJ2-7; TRBD2 might be the D (6 bases). Per germline, CDR1 SGHKS and CDR2 YYEKEE (reference sequence). The CDR3 loop spans 15 amino acids.

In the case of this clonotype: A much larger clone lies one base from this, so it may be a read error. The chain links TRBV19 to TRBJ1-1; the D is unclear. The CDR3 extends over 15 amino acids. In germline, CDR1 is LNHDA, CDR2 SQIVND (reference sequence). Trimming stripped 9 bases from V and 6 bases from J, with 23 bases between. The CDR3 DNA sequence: TGTGCCAGCTGCCTTATGGCACCCTGCTACTCTGAAGCTTTCTTT. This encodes CASCLMAPCYSEAFF.

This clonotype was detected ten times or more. CDR3 region: CASSIIVGDYEQYF. In nucleotides, the CDR3 is TGTGCCAGTAGTATTATAGTTGGAGACTACGAGCAGTACTTC. The chain recombines TRBV19 with TRBJ2-7, with unresolved D. Germline V CDR1 and CDR2: LNHDA, SQIVND (reference sequence). Trimming left V 3 bases short and J 3 bases short, with 12 bases between. This CDR3 contains 14 residues.

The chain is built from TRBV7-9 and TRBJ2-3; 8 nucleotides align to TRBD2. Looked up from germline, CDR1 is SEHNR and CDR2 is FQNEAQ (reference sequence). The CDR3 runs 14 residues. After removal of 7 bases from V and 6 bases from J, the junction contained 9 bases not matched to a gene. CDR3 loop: CASNPSGRGDTQYF. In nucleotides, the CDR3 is TGTGCCAGCAACCCAAGCGGGAGAGGGGATACGCAGTATTTT.

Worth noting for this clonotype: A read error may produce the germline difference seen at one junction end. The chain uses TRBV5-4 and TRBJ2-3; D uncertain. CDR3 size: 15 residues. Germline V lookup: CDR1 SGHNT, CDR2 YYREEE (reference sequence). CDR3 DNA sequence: TGTGCCAGGAGCTTCGCCCGAGGAAGCACAGATACGCAGTATTTT. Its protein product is CARSFARGSTDTQYF.

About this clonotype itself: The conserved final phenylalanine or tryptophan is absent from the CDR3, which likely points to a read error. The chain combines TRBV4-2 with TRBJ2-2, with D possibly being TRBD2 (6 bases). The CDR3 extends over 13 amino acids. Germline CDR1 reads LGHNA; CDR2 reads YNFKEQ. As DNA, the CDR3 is TGTGCCAGCAGCCGCGCGGGGTCCGGGGAACTGTTTCTT. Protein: CASSRAGSGELFL.

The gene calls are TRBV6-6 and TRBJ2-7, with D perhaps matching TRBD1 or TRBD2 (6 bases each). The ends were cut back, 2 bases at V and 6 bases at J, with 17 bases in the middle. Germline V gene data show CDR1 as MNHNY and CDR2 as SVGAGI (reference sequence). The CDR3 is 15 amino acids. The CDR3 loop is CASSYLEGGGGEQYF. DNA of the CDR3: TGTGCCAGCAGTTACCTCGAAGGGGGAGGAGGCGAGCAGTACTTC.